The 16 T cell receptor beta chains below come from one sample, sequenced in a study of molecular identifiers for immune sequencing clone quantification. One entry per CDR3 protein, called by TCRdb with MiXCR from the PCR reads. The sample carries 250,000 to 350,000 distinct CDR3 sequences, 20% to 25% recorded once. Sequences were obtained from naive CD8+ T cells from blood, with Jurkat cell RNA spiked in. Specified subset: FACS-sorted CD8+CD4-CCR7+CD45RA+ naive T cells. Receptors were obtained from a human donor in good health. Some libraries in this study had Jurkat cell RNA spiked in.

A word on this clonotype: A much larger clone differs by one base, so this may be a read error. The V gene is TRBV28, the J gene TRBJ2-5, with TRBD1 matching 7 bases. V was clipped by 4 bases and J by 1 base; unmatched bases: 9. This CDR3 contains 16 residues. CDR1 and CDR2 (germline): MDHEN, SYDVKM. The CDR3 DNA reads as TGTGCCAGCAGTTCAAGGACAGGAGAACCCCAAGAGACCCAGTACTTC. Amino acid sequence: CASSSRTGEPQETQYF.

This clonotype has ten or more counts. The V call is TRBV9, the J call TRBJ2-2; D is uncertain. Germline V CDR1 and CDR2: SGDLS, YYNGEE. The CDR3 extends over 14 amino acids. The ends were cut back, 2 bases at V and 2 bases at J, with 7 bases in the middle. The CDR3 nucleotides read TGTGCCAGCAGCGTCACCAGAAACACCGGGGAGCTGTTTTTT. Protein: CASSVTRNTGELFF.

The genes are TRBV4-2 and TRBJ1-5; D is ambiguous. V lost 1 base and J lost 7, with 11 bases in between. The CDR3 is 14 amino acids. CDR1 and CDR2 (germline): LGHNA, YNFKEQ. CDR3 sequence (DNA): TGTGCCAGCAGCCAAGGTGAAGGTTGGCAGCCCCAGCATTTT. Amino acids: CASSQGEGWQPQHF.

This clonotype was seen ten or more times. The chain carries TRBV4-1 and TRBJ2-7; D gene ambiguous. The V gene lost 2 bases and the J gene lost 2 bases, with 7 bases spanning the gap. The CDR3 runs to 13 residues. Germline CDR1 and CDR2: MGHRA and YSYEKL. The CDR3 nucleotides read TGCGCCAGCAGCCAAAAAGAAACCTACGAGCAGTACTTC. Its translation is CASSQKETYEQYF.

About this clonotype: This could be a read error, since a much larger clone is one nucleotide away. The chain couples TRBV6-5 to TRBJ2-7; 9 nucleotides agree with TRBD2. CDR3 length: 14 residues. In germline, CDR1 is MNHEY, CDR2 SVGAGI. CDR3 DNA: TGTGCCAGCGGTTACGCGGGGGGGGTCTACGAGCAGTACTTC. It yields the protein CASGYAGGVYEQYF.

This clonotype was detected many times. CDR3 sequence: CAWNGGTEAFF. DNA of the CDR3: TGTGCCTGGAACGGGGGGACTGAAGCTTTCTTT. This chain connects TRBV30 to TRBJ1-1, with D maybe TRBD1 (5 bases). The CDR3 sequence is 11 residues long. V gave up 4 bases and J gave up 5 bases, with 8 bases separating them. Germline V gene lookup returns CDR1 GTSNPN and CDR2 SVGIG (reference sequence).

This clonotype was observed at least ten times. V gene TRBV5-6 combines with J gene TRBJ2-5; D possibly uses TRBD1 or TRBD2 (5 bases each). Germline V gene sequence: CDR1 SGHDT, CDR2 YYEEEE. CDR3 length: 16 amino acids. Trimming shortened V by 2 bases and J by 2 bases, and 16 bases separated the two germline ends. CDR3 amino acids: CASSFLFGGHQETQYF. DNA of the CDR3: TGTGCCAGCAGCTTTTTGTTTGGAGGACATCAAGAGACCCAGTACTTC.

This clonotype has only one observation. This clone may be a read error of a much larger clone one base away. This sequence joins TRBV5-6 and TRBJ2-5; possible D gene TRBD2, 6 bases. The CDR3 is 17 residues long. Germline V gene lookup returns CDR1 SGHDT and CDR2 YYEEEE. The CDR3 region has the DNA TGTGCCAGCAGCCCCGCGGAGGGATCGGGAATGCTGGAGACCCAGTGCTTC. It yields the protein CASSPAEGSGMLETQCF.

Many counts were recorded for this clonotype. The chain is built from TRBV2 and TRBJ2-5; 8 bases match TRBD2. Germline CDR1 SNHLY, CDR2 FYNNEI. The CDR3 spans 13 residues. J lost 2 bases, V lost 8 bases, and 4 bases had no gene match. The CDR3 DNA reads as TGTGCCAGCCCTGGACTAGCTCAAGAGACCCAGTACTTC. This codes for CASPGLAQETQYF.

Comments on this clonotype: A much bigger clone sits one base away, suggesting this may be a read error. As the CDR3 is not closed by the conserved phenylalanine or tryptophan, this likely results from a read error. The rearrangement uses TRBV14 and TRBJ2-2, with unresolved D. V lost 1 base and J lost 3, with 6 bases in between. CDR1 is SGHDN and CDR2 is FVKESK in the germline V gene. The CDR3 spans 14 residues. The CDR3 coding sequence is TGTGCCAGCAGCCAAGTTCGTCACACCGGGGAGCTGTTTTCT. Its protein product is CASSQVRHTGELFS.

To note about this clonotype: A much larger clone differs by one base, so this may be a read error. The chain uses TRBV6-5 and TRBJ2-6; possible D gene TRBD1, 5 bases. Germline assignment: CDR1 MNHEY and CDR2 SVGAGI. The CDR3 is 18 amino acids. The CDR3 here is CASSYRTGPYSGASVLTF. CDR3 DNA sequence: TGTGCCAGCAGTTACCGAACCGGACCGTACTCTGGGGCCAGCGTCCTGACTTTC.

This clonotype showed up just a few times. This chain joins TRBV4-2 and TRBJ1-3, with a weak D call TRBD1 (6 bases). The CDR3 runs 16 residues. CDR1 is LGHNA, CDR2 YNFKEQ, per germline. V lost 3 bases to trimming and J lost 3 bases, with 15 bases between them. Here the CDR3 DNA reads TGTGCCAGCAGCCAGGATAACAGGGAAAGTGGAAACACCATATATTTT. Its protein is CASSQDNRESGNTIYF.

This clonotype was seen ten or more times. This chain connects TRBV20-1 to TRBJ1-5, with D unclear. Trimming stripped 0 bases from V and 5 bases from J, with 8 bases between. Germline lookup yields CDR1 DFQATT and CDR2 SNEGSKA (reference sequence). CDR3 size: 13 residues. CDR3 amino acids: CSARDRRDQPQHF. CDR3 nucleotide sequence: TGCAGTGCTAGAGATCGCCGGGATCAGCCCCAGCATTTT.

As concerns this clonotype: This may stem from a read error, because a much larger clone lies one nucleotide away. The chain combines TRBV5-1 with TRBJ2-7, with D perhaps TRBD1 or TRBD2 (5 bases each). The CDR3 runs to 13 residues. Per germline, CDR1 SGHRS and CDR2 YFSETQ. V dropped 5 bases and J dropped 5 bases, with 14 bases sitting between them. CDR3: CASRPGPAHEQYF. CDR3 DNA: TGCGCCAGCAGGCCGGGACCAGCCCACGAGCAGTACTTC. The full variable domain, its missing parts supplied by reference TRBV5-1 and TRBJ2-7, is KAGVTQTPRYLIKTRGQQVTLSCSPISGHRSVSWYQQTPGQGLQFLFEYFSETQRNKGNFPGRFSGRQFSNSRSEMNVSTLELGDSALYLCASRPGPAHEQYFGPGTRLTVT.

Many counts were recorded for this clonotype. The V and J genes are TRBV7-9 and TRBJ2-3; 8 positions agree with TRBD1. The trim removed 4 bases at V and 1 base at J, leaving 10 bases unmatched. The germline gives CDR1 SEHNR, CDR2 FQNEAQ (reference sequence). The CDR3 loop spans 17 amino acids. The DNA of the CDR3 is TGTGCCAGCAGCTCCTCCCTGGACAGGGTAGGCACAGATACGCAGTATTTT. This encodes CASSSSLDRVGTDTQYF. The entire variable domain, with the rest obtained from reference TRBV7-9 and TRBJ2-3, is as follows: DTGVSQNPRHKITKRGQNVTFRCDPISEHNRLYWYRQTLGQGPEFLTYFQNEAQLEKSRLLSDRFSAERPKGSFSTLEIQRTEQGDSAMYLCASSSSLDRVGTDTQYFGPGTRLTVL.

As regards this clonotype: A much larger clone is a single base away; this may be a read error. The genes are TRBV2 and TRBJ2-1; D unresolved. V lost 5 bases to trimming and J lost 9 bases, with 20 bases between them. Germline V gene lookup returns CDR1 SNHLY and CDR2 FYNNEI. The CDR3 runs to 15 residues. CDR3 protein: CASSLGSTQLSEQFF. Written as DNA, the CDR3 is TGTGCCAGCAGTTTGGGGTCAACCCAACTCAGTGAGCAGTTCTTC. The full variable domain, in which reference TRBV2 and TRBJ2-1 provide the parts outside the CDR3, is EPEVTQTPSHQVTQMGQEVILRCVPISNHLYFYWYRQILGQKVEFLVSFYNNEISEKSEIFDDQFSVERPDGSNFTLKIRSTKLEDSAMYFCASSLGSTQLSEQFFGPGTRLTVL.